The sequence of this T cell receptor beta chain was determined in a study of T cells in Graves' hyperthyroidism and ophthalmopathy. As for the study in general: Peripheral blood was drawn at first diagnosis, prior to all treatment. Findings and limits, study-wide: A 13 V-J model separated ophthalmopathy from stable hyperthyroidism. The majority of expanded thyroid clonotypes above 0.001 also appeared in blood.

Any patient presenting with uncontrolled infection, other autoimmune disease, pregnancy or lactation was left out. Trimming pared 7 bases from V and 2 bases from J, leaving 17 bases between. Germline assignment: CDR1 SGHTA and CDR2 FQGNSA. The length of the CDR3 is 15 residues. A remark on this clonotype: What it recognizes is unknown.

Amplification yielded TCR beta CDR3 regions, with RNA transcripts as the source. First-round RT-PCR targeting the TCR CDR3 was performed with the HTBI primer set. Each CDR3 protein gets one entry after TCRdb re-called the multiplex PCR reads with MiXCR. This table holds 550,000 to 800,000 distinct CDR3 sequences, about a sixth found once. The sequence came from a man younger than 35 with Graves' hyperthyroidism. The sequencing input was blood. The rearrangement joins TRBV7-2 to TRBJ2-5, with a weak D call TRBD1 (6 bases). As DNA, the CDR3 is TGTGCCAGCATCCCGACCGGGACACCACAAGAGACCCAGTACTTC. It is translated as CASIPTGTPQETQYF.